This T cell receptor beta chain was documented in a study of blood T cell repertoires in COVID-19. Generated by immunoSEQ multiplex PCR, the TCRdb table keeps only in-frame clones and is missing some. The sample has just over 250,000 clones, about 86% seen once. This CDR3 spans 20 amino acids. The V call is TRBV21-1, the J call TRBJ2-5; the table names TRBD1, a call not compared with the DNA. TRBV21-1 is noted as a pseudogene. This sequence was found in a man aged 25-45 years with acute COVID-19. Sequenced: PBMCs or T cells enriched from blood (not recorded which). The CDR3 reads CASSSRTGGKGTPGGETQYF. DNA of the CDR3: TGTGCCAGCAGCTCGCGGACAGGGGGCAAAGGGACTCCCGGGGGAGAGACCCAGTACTTC.